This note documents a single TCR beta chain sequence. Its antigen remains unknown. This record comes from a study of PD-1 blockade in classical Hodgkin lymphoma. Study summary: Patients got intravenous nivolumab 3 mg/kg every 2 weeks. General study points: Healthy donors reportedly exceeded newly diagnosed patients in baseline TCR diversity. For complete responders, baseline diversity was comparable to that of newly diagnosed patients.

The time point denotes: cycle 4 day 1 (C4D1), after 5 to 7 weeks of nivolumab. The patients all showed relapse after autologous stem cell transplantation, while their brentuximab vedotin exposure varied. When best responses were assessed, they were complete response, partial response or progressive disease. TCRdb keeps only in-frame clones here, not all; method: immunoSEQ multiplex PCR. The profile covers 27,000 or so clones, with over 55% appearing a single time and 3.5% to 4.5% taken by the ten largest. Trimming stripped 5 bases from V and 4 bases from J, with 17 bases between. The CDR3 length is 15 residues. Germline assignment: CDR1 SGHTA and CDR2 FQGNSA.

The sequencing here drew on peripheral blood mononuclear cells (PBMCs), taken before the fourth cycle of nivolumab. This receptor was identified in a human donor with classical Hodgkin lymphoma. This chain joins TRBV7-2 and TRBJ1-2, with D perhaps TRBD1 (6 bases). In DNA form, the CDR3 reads TGTGCCAGCAGCCCTAAGACAGGAGACTTCTATGGCTACACCTTC. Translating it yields CASSPKTGDFYGYTF.